This T cell receptor (beta chain) came from a study of T cell clonality in common variable immunodeficiency. Study-wide results and limits: Fewer TCRbeta clones were shared among CVID subjects than controls. Reportedly, TCR beta sequences from common variable immunodeficiency showed fewer deletions and N-nucleotide insertions.

Comments on this clone: Its antigen is still unknown. The CDR3 end falls 3 residues outside the read, so it is completed with the germline J gene.

Germline V lookup: CDR1 ENHRY, CDR2 SYGVKD. This CDR3 spans 15 amino acids. The V segment lost 7 bases and the J segment 2 bases; nucleotides outside the gene matches: 8. Blood samples were heparinized, roughly 5 to 8.5 ml per donor. Produced via immunoSEQ multiplex PCR; TCRdb's table is partial and in-frame only. The record shows more than 8,000 clones for this sample, with no singletons present. The gene calls are TRBV10-3 and TRBJ2-7, with 10 bases identical to TRBD2. The sequence came from a human donor with common variable immunodeficiency. The source material was peripheral blood mononuclear cells. The covered CDR3 bases are TGTGCCATCACAAGCGGGGGGGCACCTACCTACGAG. Its translation: CAITSGGAPTYE. The entire CDR3 is CAITSGGAPTYEQYF.